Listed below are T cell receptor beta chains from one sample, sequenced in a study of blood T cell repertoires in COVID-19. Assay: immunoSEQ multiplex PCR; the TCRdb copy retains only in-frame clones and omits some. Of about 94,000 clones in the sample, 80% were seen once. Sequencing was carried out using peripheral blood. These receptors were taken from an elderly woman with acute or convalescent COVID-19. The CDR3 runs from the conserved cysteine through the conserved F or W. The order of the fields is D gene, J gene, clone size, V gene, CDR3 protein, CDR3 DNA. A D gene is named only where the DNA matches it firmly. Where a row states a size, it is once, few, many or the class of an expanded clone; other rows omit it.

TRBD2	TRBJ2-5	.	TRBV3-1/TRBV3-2	CASSPSGRIGETQYF	TGTGCCAGCAGCCCGAGCGGGAGAATTGGAGAGACCCAGTACTTC
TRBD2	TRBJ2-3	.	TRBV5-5	CASSISGGASGTQYF	TGTGCCAGCAGTATTAGCGGGGGGGCCAGTGGTACGCAGTATTTT
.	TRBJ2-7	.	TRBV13	CASSDGNGAYEQYF	TGTGCCAGCAGCGACGGGAATGGGGCCTACGAGCAGTACTTC
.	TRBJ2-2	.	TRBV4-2	CASSQEARSSTGELFF	TGTGCCAGCAGCCAAGAAGCCCGTTCGAGCACCGGGGAGCTGTTTTTT
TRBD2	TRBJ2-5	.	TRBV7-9	CASSLELAGGETQYF	TGTGCCAGCAGCTTGGAACTAGCGGGAGGAGAGACCCAGTACTTC
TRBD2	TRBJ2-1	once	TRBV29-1	CSVPTSGGPYPYNEQFF	TGCAGCGTCCCGACTAGCGGGGGGCCCTACCCCTACAATGAGCAGTTCTTC
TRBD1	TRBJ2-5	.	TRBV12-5	CASGQKQGVSQETQYF	TGTGCTAGTGGTCAAAAACAGGGGGTCTCACAAGAGACCCAGTACTTC
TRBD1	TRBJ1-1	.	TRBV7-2	CASSLGDRVGAEAFF	TGTGCCAGCAGCTTGGGGGACAGGGTGGGCGCTGAAGCTTTCTTT
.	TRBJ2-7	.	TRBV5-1	CASSPGTPYEQYF	TGCGCCAGCAGCCCTGGGACACCTTACGAGCAGTACTTC
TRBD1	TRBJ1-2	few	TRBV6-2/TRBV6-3	CASSSGQGADGYTF	TGTGCCAGCAGCTCGGGACAGGGGGCGGATGGCTACACCTTC
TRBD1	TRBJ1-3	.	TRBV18	CASSLHRDRTTIYF	TGTGCCAGCTCACTACACCGGGACAGAACCACCATATATTTT
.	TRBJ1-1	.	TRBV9	CASSVGRMNTEAFF	TGTGCCAGCAGCGTAGGGCGGATGAACACTGAAGCTTTCTTT
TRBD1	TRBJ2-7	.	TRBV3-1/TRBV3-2	CASSQLGQPYEQYF	TGTGCCAGCAGCCAGTTGGGACAGCCCTACGAGCAGTACTTC